Following are 9 T cell receptor beta chains from one sample sequenced in a study of B cell selection in AIRE deficiency. Sorting defined conventional CD4 T cells as CD4+CD127+. Assay: immunoSEQ multiplex PCR; the TCRdb copy retains only in-frame clones and omits some. The table records about 27,000 clones, roughly 96% of them present only once. The sample consisted of CD4+CD127+ conventional T cells sorted from PBMCs. These TCRs come from a human donor in good health.

The chain uses TRBV5-4 and TRBJ2-4; 11 nucleotides line up with TRBD2. The germline CDR1 and CDR2 sequences are SGHNT and YYREEE (reference sequence). Trimming at V came to 4 bases and at J to 4 bases, leaving 10 bases not matched to a gene. The CDR3 length is 17 residues. The CDR3: CASSAKLAGESKNIQYF. In DNA, the CDR3 is TGTGCCAGCAGCGCAAAACTAGCGGGAGAGTCGAAAAACATTCAGTACTTC.

This chain links TRBV18 with TRBJ2-7, with D possibly TRBD1 on 5 matching bases. Trimming took off 4 bases at V and 4 bases at J, with 11 bases between the two ends. The CDR3 consists of 13 residues. CDR1 is KGHSH and CDR2 is LQKENI in the germline V gene. The CDR3 region is CASSLQGSYEQYF. The CDR3 DNA sequence: TGTGCCAGCTCACTCCAGGGTTCATACGAGCAGTACTTC.

This sequence joins TRBV29-1 and TRBJ2-2, with D perhaps being TRBD1 or TRBD2 (5 bases each). This CDR3 comprises 15 residues. Germline values: CDR1 SQVTM, CDR2 ANQGSEA. Trimming stripped 4 bases from V and 7 bases from J, with 19 bases between. The CDR3 DNA reads TGCAGCGTTGTTTGGGGGAGTGGGTGGAACGGGGAGCTGTTTTTT. This codes for CSVVWGSGWNGELFF.

This chain uses TRBV28 with TRBJ2-2, with a weak D call TRBD1 (6 bases). Germline assignment: CDR1 MDHEN and CDR2 SYDVKM. V lost 3 bases to trimming and J lost 2 bases, with 13 bases between them. The CDR3 has 16 residues. CDR3 protein: CASSFLGQINTGELFF. The CDR3 coding sequence is TGTGCCAGCAGTTTTCTTGGACAGATCAACACCGGGGAGCTGTTTTTT. Full variable domain (outside the CDR3, taken from reference TRBV28 and TRBJ2-2): DVKVTQSSRYLVKRTGEKVFLECVQDMDHENMFWYRQDPGLGLRLIYFSYDVKMKEKGDIPEGYSVSREKKERFSLILESASTNQTSMYLCASSFLGQINTGELFFGEGSRLTVL.

The rearrangement uses TRBV5-1 and TRBJ1-3, with D uncertain. V lost 1 base and J lost 0, with 11 bases in between. Per germline, CDR1 SGHRS and CDR2 YFSETQ. The CDR3 length is 16 residues. CDR3 DNA: TGCGCCAGCAGCTTGTCGCAGTTGTCCTCTGGAAACACCATATATTTT. Encoded protein: CASSLSQLSSGNTIYF.

The rearrangement uses TRBV6-5 and TRBJ2-5; weak D call: TRBD1 (5 bases). The CDR3 totals 14 residues. Germline V gene sequence: CDR1 MNHEY, CDR2 SVGAGI. With 2 bases removed from V and 3 bases from J, the gap between germline ends came to 10 bases. The chain's CDR3 is CASSYRGRKETQYF. DNA of the CDR3: TGTGCCAGCAGTTACAGGGGAAGGAAAGAGACCCAGTACTTC.

This sequence joins TRBV27 and TRBJ2-1, with D hard to call. Germline V gene data show CDR1 as MNHEY and CDR2 as SMNVEV (reference sequence). The length of the CDR3 is 16 residues. V lost 0 bases and J 2 bases, leaving 11 bases between the germline ends. The CDR3 loop reads CASSLSGIPTYNEQFF. The CDR3 DNA reads as TGTGCCAGCAGTTTATCGGGAATTCCCACCTACAATGAGCAGTTCTTC.

The V and J genes are TRBV4-1 and TRBJ2-3, with TRBD2 matching 14 bases. CDR1 and CDR2 from the germline V gene are MGHRA and YSYEKL. There are 19 residues in the CDR3. J gave up 0 bases and V 4 bases, and 9 bases lay outside the gene matches. In DNA form, the CDR3 reads TGCGCCAGCAGCCGACGACTAGCGGGAGGGCCAGTAAGCACAGATACGCAGTATTTT. It is translated as CASSRRLAGGPVSTDTQYF.

This clone occurred a few times. The rearrangement uses TRBV19 and TRBJ2-5, with 7 bases aligning to TRBD2. Losses at the gene ends were 1 base for V and 3 bases for J; bases not matched to a gene: 2. Germline CDR1 reads LNHDA; CDR2 reads SQIVND (reference sequence). CDR3 length equals 14 residues. CDR3 DNA: TGTGCCAGTAGTATAGTCGGGGGGAAAGAGACCCAGTACTTC. It codes for CASSIVGGKETQYF.